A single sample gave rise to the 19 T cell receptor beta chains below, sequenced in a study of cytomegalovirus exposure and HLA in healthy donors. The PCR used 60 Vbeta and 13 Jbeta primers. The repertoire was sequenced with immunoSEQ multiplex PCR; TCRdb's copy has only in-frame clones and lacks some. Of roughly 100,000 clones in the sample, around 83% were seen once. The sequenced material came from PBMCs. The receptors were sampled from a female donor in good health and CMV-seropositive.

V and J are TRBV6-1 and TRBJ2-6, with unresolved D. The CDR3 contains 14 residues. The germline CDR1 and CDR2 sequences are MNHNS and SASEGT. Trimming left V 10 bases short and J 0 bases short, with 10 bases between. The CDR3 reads CAMQRSSGANVLTF. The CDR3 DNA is TGTGCCATGCAACGGAGCTCTGGGGCCAACGTCCTGACTTTC.

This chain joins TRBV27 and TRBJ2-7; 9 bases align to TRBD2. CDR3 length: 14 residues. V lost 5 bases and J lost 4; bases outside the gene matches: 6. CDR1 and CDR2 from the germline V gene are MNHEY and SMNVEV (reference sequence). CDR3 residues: CASSLSGSLYEQYF. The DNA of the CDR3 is TGTGCCAGCAGTCTTAGCGGGAGTCTTTACGAGCAGTACTTC.

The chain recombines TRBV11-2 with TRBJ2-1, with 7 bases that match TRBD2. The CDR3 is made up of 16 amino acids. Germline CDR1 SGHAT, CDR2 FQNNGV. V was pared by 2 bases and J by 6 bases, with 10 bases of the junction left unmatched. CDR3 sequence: CASSLSWASGINEQFF. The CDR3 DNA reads TGTGCCAGCAGCTTAAGCTGGGCTAGCGGCATCAATGAGCAGTTCTTC.

CDR3 nucleotide sequence: TGCGCCAGCAGCCGCTCGGGACAGCTGAACACTGAAGCTTTCTTT. Its translation is CASSRSGQLNTEAFF. The chain couples TRBV5-1 to TRBJ1-1; 7 positions match TRBD1. This CDR3 comprises 15 residues. Germline V CDR1 and CDR2: SGHRS, YFSETQ. Germline trimming cut 4 bases from V and 0 bases from J; bases unmatched to any gene: 6. Looking up the rest from reference TRBV5-1 and TRBJ1-1 gives the full variable domain: KAGVTQTPRYLIKTRGQQVTLSCSPISGHRSVSWYQQTPGQGLQFLFEYFSETQRNKGNFPGRFSGRQFSNSRSEMNVSTLELGDSALYLCASSRSGQLNTEAFFGQGTRLTVV.

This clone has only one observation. The CDR3 sequence: CASLGASGRFFRGPQETQYF. CDR3 sequence (DNA): TGTGCCAGCCTAGGGGCTAGCGGGAGATTTTTTCGGGGTCCCCAAGAGACCCAGTACTTC. V and J are TRBV2 and TRBJ2-7; 10 positions agree with TRBD2. The tail of the sequence fits TRBJ2-5 better, so the J call may be wrong. The CDR3 is 20 residues long. Germline CDR1 SNHLY, CDR2 FYNNEI.

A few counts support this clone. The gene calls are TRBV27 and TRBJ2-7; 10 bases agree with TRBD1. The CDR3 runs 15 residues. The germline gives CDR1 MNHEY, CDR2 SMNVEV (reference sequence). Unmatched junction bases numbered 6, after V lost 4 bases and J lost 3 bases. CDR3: CASSSPGQGGYEQYF. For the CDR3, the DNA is TGTGCCAGCAGTTCCCCCGGACAGGGGGGCTACGAGCAGTACTTC.

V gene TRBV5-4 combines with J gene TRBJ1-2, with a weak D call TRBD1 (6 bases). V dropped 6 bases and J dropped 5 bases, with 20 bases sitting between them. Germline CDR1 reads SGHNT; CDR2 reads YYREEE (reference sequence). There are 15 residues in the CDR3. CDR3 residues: CASTTGGGAGYGYTF. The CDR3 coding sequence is TGTGCCAGCACCACGGGCGGGGGGGCGGGGTATGGCTACACCTTC.

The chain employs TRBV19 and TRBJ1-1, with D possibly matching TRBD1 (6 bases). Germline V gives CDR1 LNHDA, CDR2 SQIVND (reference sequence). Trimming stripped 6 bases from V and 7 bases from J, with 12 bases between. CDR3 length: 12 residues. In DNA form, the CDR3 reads TGTGCCAGTAGCTTCACAGGGATTGAAGCTTTCTTT. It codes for CASSFTGIEAFF.

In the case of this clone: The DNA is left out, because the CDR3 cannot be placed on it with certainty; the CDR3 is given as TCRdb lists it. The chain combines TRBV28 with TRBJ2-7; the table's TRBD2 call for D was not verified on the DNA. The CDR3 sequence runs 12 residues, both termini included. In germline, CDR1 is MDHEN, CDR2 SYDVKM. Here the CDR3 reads CASSFGEGEQYF.

This chain's CDR3 is CASSGRQGNGGNTIYF. For the CDR3, the DNA is TGCGCCAGCAGTGGGAGACAGGGTAATGGTGGAAACACCATATATTTT. This rearrangement joins TRBV10-2 to TRBJ1-3, with 7 bases lining up with TRBD1. J lost 3 bases, V lost 4 bases, and 9 bases had no gene match. Germline CDR1 reads WSHSY; CDR2 reads SAAADI. This CDR3 contains 16 residues.

CDR3 sequence: CASSFNGANVLTF. The CDR3 DNA sequence: TGTGCCAGCAGTTTTAATGGGGCCAACGTCCTGACTTTC. The chain employs TRBV28 and TRBJ2-6; D uncertain. V gave up 3 bases and J gave up 3 bases, with 3 bases separating them. Germline V CDR1 and CDR2: MDHEN, SYDVKM. This CDR3 spans 13 amino acids.

The CDR3 is CASSILAGGLSTDTQYF. In DNA form, the CDR3 reads TGCGCCAGCAGCATACTAGCGGGGGGGCTAAGCACAGATACGCAGTATTTT. The chain combines TRBV5-1 with TRBJ2-3; 13 nucleotides agree with TRBD2. Germline trimming cut 4 bases from V and 0 bases from J; bases unmatched to any gene: 5. The germline V gene has CDR1 SGHRS and CDR2 YFSETQ. The length of the CDR3 is 17 residues.

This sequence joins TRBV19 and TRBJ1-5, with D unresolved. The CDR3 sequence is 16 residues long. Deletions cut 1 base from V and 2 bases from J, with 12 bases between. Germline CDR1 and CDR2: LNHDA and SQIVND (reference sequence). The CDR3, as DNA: TGTGCCAGTAGTATAGTACAGCTTAGGCGCAATCAGCCCCAGCATTTT. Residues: CASSIVQLRRNQPQHF.

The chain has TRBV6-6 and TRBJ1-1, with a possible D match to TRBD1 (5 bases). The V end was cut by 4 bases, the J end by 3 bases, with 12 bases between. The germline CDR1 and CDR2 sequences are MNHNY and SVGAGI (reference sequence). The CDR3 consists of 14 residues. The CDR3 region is CASSSAGRDTEAFF. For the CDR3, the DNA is TGTGCCAGCAGTTCGGCAGGGAGGGACACTGAAGCTTTCTTT.

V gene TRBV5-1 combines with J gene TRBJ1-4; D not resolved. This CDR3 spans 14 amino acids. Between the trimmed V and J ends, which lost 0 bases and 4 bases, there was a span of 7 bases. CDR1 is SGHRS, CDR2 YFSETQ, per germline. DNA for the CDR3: TGCGCCAGCAGCTTGGAAACGGGTAATGAAAAACTGTTTTTT. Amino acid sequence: CASSLETGNEKLFF.

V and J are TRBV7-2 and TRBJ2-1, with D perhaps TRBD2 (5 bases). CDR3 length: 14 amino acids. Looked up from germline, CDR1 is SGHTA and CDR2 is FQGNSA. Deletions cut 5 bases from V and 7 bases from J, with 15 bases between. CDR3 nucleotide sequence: TGTGCCAGCAGCAGAACTAGGGTAGGTAATGAGCAGTTCTTC. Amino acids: CASSRTRVGNEQFF. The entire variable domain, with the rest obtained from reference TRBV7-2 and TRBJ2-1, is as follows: GAGVSQSPSNKVTEKGKDVELRCDPISGHTALYWYRQSLGQGLEFLIYFQGNSAPDKSGLPSDRFSAERTGGSVSTLTIQRTQQEDSAVYLCASSRTRVGNEQFFGPGTRLTVL.

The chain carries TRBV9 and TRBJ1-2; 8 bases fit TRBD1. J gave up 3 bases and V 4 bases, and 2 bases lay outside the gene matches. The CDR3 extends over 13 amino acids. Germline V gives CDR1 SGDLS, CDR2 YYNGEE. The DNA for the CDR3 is TGTGCCAGCAGCCCGGACAGGGACTATGGCTACACCTTC. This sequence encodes CASSPDRDYGYTF.

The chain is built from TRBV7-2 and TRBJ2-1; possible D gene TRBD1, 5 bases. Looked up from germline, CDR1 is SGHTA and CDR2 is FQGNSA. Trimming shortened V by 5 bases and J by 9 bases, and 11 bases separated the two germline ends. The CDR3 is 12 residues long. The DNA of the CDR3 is TGTGCCAGCAGCACGCAGGGTCGTGAGCAGTTCTTC. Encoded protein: CASSTQGREQFF.

The CDR3 here is CATSTSENNEQFF. CDR3 nucleotide sequence: TGTGCCACCTCGACTAGCGAGAACAATGAGCAGTTCTTC. The chain is built from TRBV2 and TRBJ2-1, with 8 bases fitting TRBD2. CDR3 size: 13 residues. The trim removed 10 bases at V and 5 bases at J, leaving 7 bases unmatched. Germline values: CDR1 SNHLY, CDR2 FYNNEI.